This T cell receptor (beta chain) comes out of a study of a mutant IDH1 vaccine in newly diagnosed glioma. Produced via immunoSEQ multiplex PCR; TCRdb's table is partial and in-frame only. The profile covers tens of thousands of clones, with 80% appearing a single time and more than 5.5% taken by the ten largest. This CDR3 contains 13 residues. Deletions cut 1 base from V and 5 bases from J, with 8 bases between. Germline V gene sequence: CDR1 LNHNV, CDR2 YYDKDF (reference sequence). Time point specified: week 23, last vaccination. In the vaccine, a single dose held 300 ug of the mutant IDH1 20-mer peptide, along with topical imiquimod. Study-wide results and caveats: Vaccine-induced immune responses were detected in around 93% of patients.

Turning to this clone: The target antigen is unknown. Other DNA variants within this sample encode the same CDR3.

The source of this sequence is a man aged 40-50 years with glioma. Sequencing was performed on PBMCs, taken from a glioma patient whose treatment included an IDH1 peptide vaccine. The chain couples TRBV15 to TRBJ2-5; D ambiguous. CDR3 residues: CATSRVGGETQYF. CDR3 nucleotide sequence: TGTGCCACCAGCAGAGTAGGTGGGGAGACCCAGTACTTC.